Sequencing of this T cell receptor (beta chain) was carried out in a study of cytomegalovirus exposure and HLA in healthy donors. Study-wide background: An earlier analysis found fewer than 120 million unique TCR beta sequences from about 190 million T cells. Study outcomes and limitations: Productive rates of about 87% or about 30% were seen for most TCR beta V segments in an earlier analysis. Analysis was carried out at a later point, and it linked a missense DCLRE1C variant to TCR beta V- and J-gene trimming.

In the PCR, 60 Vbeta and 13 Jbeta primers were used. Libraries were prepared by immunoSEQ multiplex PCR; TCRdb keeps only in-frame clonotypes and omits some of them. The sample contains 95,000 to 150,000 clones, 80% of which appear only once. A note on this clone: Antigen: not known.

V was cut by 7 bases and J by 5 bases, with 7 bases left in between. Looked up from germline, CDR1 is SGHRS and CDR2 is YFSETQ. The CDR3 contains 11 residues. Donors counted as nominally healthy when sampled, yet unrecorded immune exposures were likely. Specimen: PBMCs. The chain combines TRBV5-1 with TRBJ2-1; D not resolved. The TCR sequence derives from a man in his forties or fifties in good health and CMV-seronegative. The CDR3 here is CASRLNNEQFF. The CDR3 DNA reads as TGCGCCAGCCGACTCAACAATGAGCAGTTCTTC.